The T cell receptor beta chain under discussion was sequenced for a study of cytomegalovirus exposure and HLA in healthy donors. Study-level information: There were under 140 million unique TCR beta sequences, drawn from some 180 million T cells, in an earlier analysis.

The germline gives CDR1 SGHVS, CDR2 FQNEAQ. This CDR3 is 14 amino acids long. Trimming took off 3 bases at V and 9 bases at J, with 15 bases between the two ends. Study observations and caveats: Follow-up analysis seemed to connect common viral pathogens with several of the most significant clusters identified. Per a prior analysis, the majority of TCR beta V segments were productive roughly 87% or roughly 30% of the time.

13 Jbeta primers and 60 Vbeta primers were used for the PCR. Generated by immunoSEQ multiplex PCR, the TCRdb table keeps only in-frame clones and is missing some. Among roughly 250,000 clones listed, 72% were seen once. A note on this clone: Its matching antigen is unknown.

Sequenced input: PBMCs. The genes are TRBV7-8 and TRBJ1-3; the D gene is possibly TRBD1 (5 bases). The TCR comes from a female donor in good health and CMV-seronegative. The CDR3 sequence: CASSFRDLGSTIYF. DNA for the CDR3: TGTGCCAGCAGCTTCCGGGACCTCGGGAGCACCATATATTTT.